Presented here are 24 T cell receptor beta chains from one specimen sequenced in a study of T-cell reconstitution after alpha-beta-depleted transplantation in children. Unique molecular identifiers were used to barcode this TCRbeta library. Using its own MiXCR run on the PCR reads, TCRdb lists one record per CDR3 protein. The sample lists 170,000 or so distinct CDR3 sequences; around 6.8% were seen once. The sequencing here drew on PBMCs from the stem cell graft donor, taken from the stem cell graft. The receptors come from a human donor who donated a stem cell graft to a child with Wiskott-Aldrich syndrome.

The table lists this clonotype with many counts. The rearrangement uses TRBV12-3 or TRBV12-4 and TRBJ2-1; TRBD1 aligns across 7 bases. V dropped 2 bases and J dropped 5; count of bases not matched to a gene: 6. The CDR3 has 15 amino acids. Here the CDR3 reads CASSLPGTEHNEQFF. As DNA, the CDR3 is TGTGCCAGCAGTTTACCCGGGACAGAGCACAATGAGCAGTTCTTC.

This clonotype was seen ten or more times. The chain employs TRBV5-1 and TRBJ1-1; 9 bases line up with TRBD1. With 7 bases clipped from V and 5 bases from J, the junction kept 6 bases outside the gene matches. CDR3 length: 13 amino acids. Germline assignment: CDR1 SGHRS and CDR2 YFSETQ. The DNA of the CDR3 is TGCGCCAGCGCCGGGACAGGGCGAACTGAAGCTTTCTTT. It encodes CASAGTGRTEAFF.

This clonotype was counted many times. V and J are TRBV12-3 or TRBV12-4 and TRBJ2-1; D is possibly TRBD1 or TRBD2 (6 bases each). Trimming left V 6 bases short and J 6 bases short, with 12 bases between. The CDR3 is 13 residues long. The CDR3 is CASRLKGGNEQFF. CDR3 nucleotides: TGTGCCAGCAGATTGAAGGGGGGCAATGAGCAGTTCTTC.

The chain employs TRBV7-2 and TRBJ2-1; 9 bases align to TRBD2. Germline V gives CDR1 SGHTA, CDR2 FQGNSA. Losses at the gene ends were 0 bases for V and 8 bases for J; bases not matched to a gene: 5. The CDR3 loop spans 15 amino acids. In DNA, the CDR3 is TGTGCCAGCAGCTTAGCGCCTAGCGGGACCCATGAGCAGTTCTTC. Translating gives CASSLAPSGTHEQFF.

The sample holds many counts of this clonotype. This chain connects TRBV5-1 to TRBJ2-3; D not resolved. Germline CDR1 reads SGHRS; CDR2 reads YFSETQ. This CDR3 is 16 amino acids long. Trimming cost V 0 bases and J 0 bases, with 11 bases left between them. The CDR3 DNA reads as TGCGCCAGCAGCTTGGCCTCAGACATTAGCACAGATACGCAGTATTTT. Translated: CASSLASDISTDTQYF.

This clonotype was counted ten times or more. The rearrangement uses TRBV7-9 and TRBJ1-2, with D uncertain. The CDR3 has 15 residues. Trimming cost V 6 bases and J 6 bases, with 20 bases left between them. Germline V gives CDR1 SEHNR, CDR2 FQNEAQ (reference sequence). This chain's CDR3 is CASSPLPRLRDGYTF. CDR3 bases: TGTGCCAGCAGTCCCCTTCCCCGGTTGCGGGATGGCTACACCTTC.

This clonotype was seen repeatedly, ten times or more. The chain links TRBV20-1 to TRBJ2-2, with D unclear. V was trimmed by 2 bases and J by 4 bases, leaving 8 bases between them. Germline V gene lookup returns CDR1 DFQATT and CDR2 SNEGSKA (reference sequence). The CDR3 sequence is 13 residues long. The CDR3 coding sequence is TGCAGTGCTAGATTCGTACTCACCGGGGAGCTGTTTTTT. This gives the protein CSARFVLTGELFF.

This clonotype has at least ten counts. The chain couples TRBV15 to TRBJ1-4; a possible D gene is TRBD1 (5 bases). CDR3 length equals 19 residues. With 5 bases removed from V and 7 bases from J, the gap between germline ends came to 29 bases. The V gene's germline CDR1 is LNHNV and CDR2 YYDKDF (reference sequence). Written as DNA, the CDR3 is TGTGCCACCAGCGTCCCCACGGGGGGGAATGATTACGGGGTTGAAAAACTGTTTTTT. Translating it yields CATSVPTGGNDYGVEKLFF.

In its sample, this clonotype was seen many times. This chain uses TRBV20-1 with TRBJ2-7; tentatively, D is TRBD1 or TRBD2 (5 bases each). The CDR3 runs 14 residues. V shed 1 base and J shed 1 base, with 11 bases lying between them. Looked up from germline, CDR1 is DFQATT and CDR2 is SNEGSKA (reference sequence). CDR3 coding DNA: TGCAGTGCTAGAGCGCAGGGACCTTCCTACGAGCAGTACTTC. As protein: CSARAQGPSYEQYF.

This clonotype has ten or more counts. J is TRBJ1-1 and V is TRBV12-3 or TRBV12-4, with TRBD1 identical over 8 bases. This CDR3 spans 12 amino acids. With V trimmed by 6 bases and J by 6 bases, 3 bases remained unmatched. CDR3 loop: CASSLGQAEAFF. The CDR3 DNA reads as TGTGCCAGCAGCCTGGGACAGGCTGAAGCTTTCTTT.

Only a few counts were recorded for this clonotype. The genes are TRBV5-1 and TRBJ2-2, with TRBD1 matching over 9 bases. This CDR3 spans 16 amino acids. The trim removed 5 bases at V and 1 base at J, leaving 6 bases unmatched. Germline values: CDR1 SGHRS, CDR2 YFSETQ. The DNA for the CDR3 is TGCGCCAGCAGGTTACAGGGGGCTTTGAACACCGGGGAGCTGTTTTTT. Translation: CASRLQGALNTGELFF.

This chain links TRBV7-9 with TRBJ2-5, with 10 bases that match TRBD1. The CDR3 totals 16 residues. The V and J ends lost 5 bases and 5 bases, in that order; junction bases with no gene match: 11. The germline gives CDR1 SEHNR, CDR2 FQNEAQ (reference sequence). In DNA form, the CDR3 reads TGTGCCAGCAGCCCATACGGGACAGGGGCGTGGGAGACCCAGTACTTC. Translating it yields CASSPYGTGAWETQYF.

V gene TRBV19 combines with J gene TRBJ2-1, with D perhaps TRBD2 (6 bases). CDR3 length equals 14 residues. The V end lost 6 bases, the J end lost 7 bases, and 16 bases lay between the germline ends. CDR1 is LNHDA and CDR2 is SQIVND in the germline V gene (reference sequence). In DNA, the CDR3 is TGTGCCAGTAGGGGGTGGGAGGAGTCGAATGAGCAGTTCTTC. The encoded protein is CASRGWEESNEQFF. The whole variable domain, remainder taken from reference TRBV19 and TRBJ2-1, is DGGITQSPKYLFRKEGQNVTLSCEQNLNHDAMYWYRQDPGQGLRLIYYSQIVNDFQKGDIAEGYSVSREKKESFPLTVTSAQKNPTAFYLCASRGWEESNEQFFGPGTRLTVL.

In this sample, this clonotype turned up many times. This chain uses TRBV5-1 with TRBJ2-1, with a possible D match to TRBD2 (6 bases). The CDR3 is 17 amino acids. Germline lookup yields CDR1 SGHRS and CDR2 YFSETQ. V lost 4 bases and J 7 bases, leaving 24 bases between the germline ends. CDR3 protein: CASSPGLFPASGNEQFF. In DNA, the CDR3 is TGCGCCAGCAGCCCCGGACTATTCCCCGCTTCTGGGAATGAGCAGTTCTTC.

This clonotype was seen a handful of times. This chain joins TRBV7-9 and TRBJ2-2; D is tentatively TRBD1 or TRBD2 (6 bases each). The CDR3 is 16 amino acids. The V end lost 7 bases, the J end lost 1 base, and 16 bases lay between the germline ends. The germline gives CDR1 SEHNR, CDR2 FQNEAQ (reference sequence). The CDR3, as DNA: TGTGCCAGCACCCAGAGGGGGGCGTGGAACACCGGGGAGCTGTTTTTT. Protein: CASTQRGAWNTGELFF.

The chain is built from TRBV2 and TRBJ1-5; a possible D gene is TRBD1 (6 bases). Looked up from germline, CDR1 is SNHLY and CDR2 is FYNNEI. Trimming cost V 1 base and J 6 bases, with 13 bases left between them. This CDR3 region has 15 residues. This CDR3 reads CASSEGQVLSQPQHF. DNA of the CDR3: TGTGCCAGCAGTGAAGGACAGGTCTTAAGTCAGCCCCAGCATTTT.

This clonotype was observed many times. The chain couples TRBV12-3 or TRBV12-4 to TRBJ1-5, with a weak D call TRBD1 (6 bases). The CDR3 totals 15 residues. V was pared by 1 base and J by 4 bases, with 11 bases between. As DNA, the CDR3 is TGTGCCAGCAGTTTAGGCCTTAGGGGGAATCAGCCCCAGCATTTT. It translates to CASSLGLRGNQPQHF.

This clonotype was seen many times. The chain joins TRBV29-1 to TRBJ2-1, with 9 bases matching TRBD1. The CDR3 length is 15 residues. J gave up 4 bases and V 2 bases, and 6 bases lay outside the gene matches. CDR1 SQVTM and CDR2 ANQGSEA come from the germline V gene. The CDR3 region is CSVERQGGKYNEQFF. The DNA of the CDR3 is TGCAGCGTTGAAAGACAGGGGGGAAAATACAATGAGCAGTTCTTC.

This clonotype occurred many times. J is TRBJ2-7 and V is TRBV13; 7 bases align to TRBD1. Germline CDR1 is PRHDT and CDR2 is FYEKMQ (reference sequence). The CDR3 is made up of 16 amino acids. The J segment lost 1 base and the V segment lost 2 bases, leaving 8 bases of the junction unmatched. The CDR3 sequence: CASSLNPRTGSYEQYF. In DNA, the CDR3 is TGTGCCAGCAGCTTAAATCCCCGGACAGGATCCTACGAGCAGTACTTC.

This clonotype came up many times. The V and J genes are TRBV13 and TRBJ2-7; D is unclear. The ends were cut back, 5 bases at V and 4 bases at J, with 18 bases in the middle. The CDR3 extends over 15 amino acids. CDR1 is PRHDT and CDR2 is FYEKMQ in the germline V gene (reference sequence). In nucleotides, the CDR3 is TGTGCCAGCAGCCGCAGAGGAAGGGCTCGATACGAGCAGTACTTC. It specifies CASSRRGRARYEQYF.

This clonotype was picked up many times. The gene calls are TRBV5-1 and TRBJ1-2; 8 bases match TRBD1. The V segment lost 2 bases and the J segment 4 bases; nucleotides outside the gene matches: 7. Germline loops: CDR1 SGHRS, CDR2 YFSETQ. There are 15 residues in the CDR3. The chain's CDR3 is CASSLTGGTSYGYTF. The CDR3 region has the DNA TGCGCCAGCAGCTTAACAGGGGGGACGAGCTATGGCTACACCTTC.

This clonotype was detected a few times. This chain links TRBV7-8 with TRBJ2-7; TRBD2 aligns across 9 bases. This CDR3 has 15 residues. V gave up 1 base and J gave up 3 bases; unmatched junction bases: 4. From germline, CDR1 is SGHVS and CDR2 FQNEAQ. In nucleotides, the CDR3 is TGTGCCAGCAGCTTAGACGCTAGCGGGATCTACGAGCAGTACTTC. Amino acids: CASSLDASGIYEQYF.

This chain links TRBV5-6 with TRBJ2-3; 7 nucleotides match TRBD2. Germline CDR1 and CDR2: SGHDT and YYEEEE. Germline trimming cut 1 base from V and 9 bases from J; bases unmatched to any gene: 8. The CDR3 sequence is 14 residues long. Here the CDR3 reads CASSLWGGPLTQYF. Written as DNA, the CDR3 is TGTGCCAGCAGCTTGTGGGGGGGACCCTTAACGCAGTATTTT.

This clonotype was picked up many times. This chain connects TRBV7-2 to TRBJ2-1, with TRBD2 matching over 10 bases. Germline lookup yields CDR1 SGHTA and CDR2 FQGNSA. The CDR3 extends over 16 amino acids. The V segment lost 4 bases and the J segment 4 bases; nucleotides outside the gene matches: 7. The CDR3 coding sequence is TGTGCCAGCAGCTGGGACGGGACTAGCGCGTACAATGAGCAGTTCTTC. Translating it yields CASSWDGTSAYNEQFF.